Described below is a single T cell receptor (beta chain) sequence and its context. This specimen comes from a study of CD8+ T cells in alopecia areata. Study in general: Each day, treated patients took oral tofacitinib twice, at 5 to 10 mg per dose.

Sequencing templates came from extracted RNA that was reverse transcribed into cDNA. Assay used: immunoSEQ multiplex PCR; TCRdb lists only in-frame clones, some missing. The table includes a few hundred thousand clones, more than 55% detected once. The CDR3 length is 13 residues. V trimming: 4 bases; J trimming: 7 bases; junction bases outside the gene matches: 6. CDR1 and CDR2 from the germline V gene are GTSNPN and SVGIG (reference sequence). Treatment indicated: oral pan-JAK inhibitor, 5-10 mg twice daily. This TCR derives from a human donor with alopecia areata. The material was CD4+ T cells sorted from blood, obtained around week 46, from a patient treated with tofacitinib. The genes are TRBV30 and TRBJ1-4; TRBD1 matches 7 bases. CDR3 sequence (DNA): TGTGCCTGGAAAATACAGGGGTCTGAAAAACTGTTTTTT. Translation: CAWKIQGSEKLFF.